The 18 T cell receptor beta chains listed next were all sequenced from one sample in a study of CD8 T cells in ankylosing spondylitis. TCRdb processed the 5' RACE reads anew with MiXCR; each CDR3 protein has one entry. The data contain some 30,000 distinct CDR3 sequences, about 31% of them singletons. Sequences were obtained from synovial fluid, either unsorted or a sorted T cell fraction (not recorded which). Source of these receptors: a male donor with ankylosing spondylitis.

The rearrangement joins TRBV29-1 to TRBJ1-1, with a weak D call TRBD1 (6 bases). The CDR3 has 12 amino acids. With 4 bases removed from V and 3 bases from J, the gap between germline ends came to 9 bases. CDR1 and CDR2 from the germline V gene are SQVTM and ANQGSEA. This CDR3 is CSVVQGDTEAFF. DNA of the CDR3: TGCAGCGTTGTACAGGGAGACACTGAAGCTTTCTTT.

The chain is built from TRBV13 and TRBJ2-7, with D perhaps TRBD1 (5 bases). This CDR3 has 11 residues. Germline CDR1 reads PRHDT; CDR2 reads FYEKMQ (reference sequence). V lost 6 bases to trimming and J lost 5 bases, with 8 bases between them. The CDR3 DNA sequence: TGTGCCAGCAGGGGGCAGAACGAGCAGTACTTC. It encodes CASRGQNEQYF.

The CDR3 sequence is CSASGDLGFPYEQYF. The DNA for the CDR3 is TGCAGTGCTTCGGGGGATCTGGGCTTTCCCTACGAGCAGTACTTC. The rearrangement uses TRBV20-1 and TRBJ2-7; possible D gene TRBD2, 6 bases. The CDR3 contains 15 residues. Germline CDR1 is DFQATT and CDR2 is SNEGSKA (reference sequence). V lost 5 bases, J lost 2 bases, and 19 bases lay in between.

V gene TRBV27 combines with J gene TRBJ1-2; 9 nucleotides line up with TRBD1. The CDR3 sequence is 15 residues long. Trimming took 6 bases from V and 4 from J; bases not matched to a gene: 9. Per germline, CDR1 MNHEY and CDR2 SMNVEV (reference sequence). In DNA, the CDR3 is TGTGCCAGCAGCCCCACCGGGACAGGGTTCTATGGCTACACCTTC. This encodes CASSPTGTGFYGYTF.

V gene TRBV12-3 or TRBV12-4 combines with J gene TRBJ1-1, with unresolved D. V lost 7 bases and J lost 2, with 11 bases in between. This CDR3 has 13 residues. The CDR3, as DNA: TGTGCCAGCACCCTCGCGAGTAACACTGAAGCTTTCTTT. As protein: CASTLASNTEAFF.

This clonotype was recorded a few times. The chain links TRBV7-9 to TRBJ2-3; D gene ambiguous. The CDR3 has 14 residues. V was pared by 5 bases and J by 3 bases, with 12 bases between. Germline V gene sequence: CDR1 SEHNR, CDR2 FQNEAQ (reference sequence). The CDR3 DNA is TGTGCCAGCAGCCAAAACTTCGTTACAGATACGCAGTATTTT. It encodes CASSQNFVTDTQYF.

The J gene is TRBJ1-1, the V gene TRBV19, with 10 bases fitting TRBD1. Trimming cost V 6 bases and J 1 base; bases outside gene matches: 11. CDR3 length: 17 amino acids. CDR1 and CDR2 from the germline V gene are LNHDA and SQIVND (reference sequence). CDR3 region: CASSDRDRGRGNTEAFF. CDR3 bases: TGTGCCAGTAGCGACCGGGACAGGGGTCGCGGGAACACTGAAGCTTTCTTT.

This clonotype was seen ten or more times. This sequence joins TRBV5-1 and TRBJ2-2; 11 bases are a match to TRBD2. The ends lost 4 bases at V and 10 bases at J; junction bases unmatched: 3. CDR1 SGHRS and CDR2 YFSETQ come from the germline V gene. The CDR3 loop spans 13 amino acids. The CDR3 spells CASSQTSGEELFF. The CDR3 coding sequence is TGCGCCAGCAGCCAGACTAGCGGGGAGGAGCTGTTTTTT.

The chain links TRBV7-9 to TRBJ1-1, with D possibly TRBD1 on 5 matching bases. The V and J ends lost 4 bases and 1 base respectively, with 13 bases between them. CDR1 and CDR2 (germline): SEHNR, FQNEAQ (reference sequence). The CDR3 sequence is 15 residues long. Here the CDR3 reads CASSSLGARNTEAFF. Here the CDR3 DNA reads TGTGCCAGCAGCTCCCTCGGGGCTAGGAACACTGAAGCTTTCTTT.

This clonotype was seen a handful of times. V is TRBV5-1 and J is TRBJ1-2; the D gene is possibly TRBD1 (5 bases). CDR1 is SGHRS and CDR2 is YFSETQ in the germline V gene. CDR3 length equals 13 residues. Trimming cost V 7 bases and J 1 base, with 11 bases left between them. CDR3 loop: CASRDGNNYGYTF. The DNA of the CDR3 is TGCGCCAGCCGGGACGGCAATAACTATGGCTACACCTTC.

Many counts were recorded for this clonotype. This chain links TRBV9 with TRBJ2-1, with D uncertain. This CDR3 has 13 amino acids. V lost 0 bases and J 9 bases, leaving 10 bases between the germline ends. Germline CDR1 is SGDLS and CDR2 is YYNGEE. This CDR3 reads CASSVGEGSEQFF. The CDR3 DNA sequence: TGTGCCAGCAGCGTAGGTGAAGGTTCTGAGCAGTTCTTC.

J is TRBJ2-7 and V is TRBV7-9; D is tentatively TRBD1 or TRBD2 (5 bases each). Germline assignment: CDR1 SEHNR and CDR2 FQNEAQ (reference sequence). The CDR3 runs to 13 residues. With 3 bases removed from V and 2 bases from J, the gap between germline ends came to 8 bases. CDR3 residues: CASSLRGAYEQYV. The CDR3 DNA reads as TGTGCCAGCAGCTTGAGAGGGGCCTACGAGCAGTACGTC.

The J gene is TRBJ1-1, the V gene TRBV30; no clear D gene. Trimming took off 4 bases at V and 1 base at J, with 13 bases between the two ends. The CDR3 covers 14 residues. CDR1 and CDR2 from the germline V gene are GTSNPN and SVGIG (reference sequence). CDR3 amino acids: CAWNVRSENTEAFF. The CDR3 DNA reads TGTGCCTGGAACGTCCGCAGCGAGAACACTGAAGCTTTCTTT.

Many counts were recorded for this clonotype. The genes are TRBV21-1 and TRBJ1-5; the table gives TRBD1 as D, unverified against the DNA. TRBV21-1 is a recognized pseudogene. The CDR3 totals 20 residues. The chain's CDR3 is CASTSHRGPLEFYSNQPQHF. The CDR3 DNA reads as TGTGCCAGCACATCACACCGGGGGCCACTCGAATTCTATAGCAATCAGCCCCAGCATTTT.

This clonotype appeared a few times. This rearrangement joins TRBV5-6 to TRBJ1-5; D remains unclear. This CDR3 is 13 amino acids long. The germline V gene encodes CDR1 SGHDT and CDR2 YYEEEE. V lost 0 bases to trimming and J lost 5 bases, with 6 bases between them. This CDR3 reads CASSLGRHQPQHF. CDR3 DNA sequence: TGTGCCAGCAGCTTGGGACGACATCAGCCCCAGCATTTT.

The CDR3 reads CASGTEQFF. The CDR3 coding sequence is TGTGCCAGCGGTACAGAGCAGTTCTTC. The genes are TRBV12-3 or TRBV12-4 and TRBJ2-1; no clear D. Trimming removed 8 bases from V and 10 bases from J, with 6 bases in between. This CDR3 is built from 9 residues.

Only one count was recorded for this clonotype. This chain joins TRBV24-1 and TRBJ2-1; D not resolved. The length of the CDR3 is 11 residues. Between the trimmed V and J ends, which lost 10 bases and 3 bases, there was a span of 6 bases. In germline, CDR1 is KGHDR, CDR2 SFDVKD. CDR3 amino acids: CATGLYNEQFF. The DNA for the CDR3 is TGTGCCACGGGCCTCTACAATGAGCAGTTCTTC.

This clonotype was counted at least ten times. The gene calls are TRBV4-2 and TRBJ2-3; 12 bases line up with TRBD2. Germline V CDR1 and CDR2: LGHNA, YNFKEQ. The V and J ends lost 3 bases and 0 bases, in that order; junction bases with no gene match: 7. This CDR3 is built from 18 residues. The CDR3 DNA reads as TGTGCCAGCAGCCAGATCGGGACTAGCGGGTCTAGCACAGATACGCAGTATTTT. This codes for CASSQIGTSGSSTDTQYF.